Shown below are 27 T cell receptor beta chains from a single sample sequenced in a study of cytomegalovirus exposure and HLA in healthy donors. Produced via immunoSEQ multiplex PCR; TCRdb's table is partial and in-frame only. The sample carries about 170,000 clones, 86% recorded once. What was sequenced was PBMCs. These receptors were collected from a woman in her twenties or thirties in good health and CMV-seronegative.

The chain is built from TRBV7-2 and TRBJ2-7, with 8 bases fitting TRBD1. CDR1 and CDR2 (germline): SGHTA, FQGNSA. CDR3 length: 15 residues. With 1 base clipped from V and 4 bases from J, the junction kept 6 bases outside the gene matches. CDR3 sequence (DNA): TGTGCCAGCAGCTTAGGACAGGGGAGTCGGTACGAGCAGTACTTC. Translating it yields CASSLGQGSRYEQYF.

The CDR3 nucleotides read TGTGCCAGCAGCTTAACCCTAGACCATGAGCAGTTCTTC. Translation: CASSLTLDHEQFF. The rearrangement joins TRBV7-3 to TRBJ2-1, with D unresolved. This CDR3 spans 13 amino acids. Germline V gene lookup returns CDR1 SGHTA and CDR2 FQGTGA. The V gene lost 0 bases and the J gene lost 8 bases, with 8 bases spanning the gap.

CDR3 coding DNA: TGCAGCGGCCGGGACCCCGTTGCTGAGCAGTTCTTC. Translation: CSGRDPVAEQFF. The V gene is TRBV29-1, the J gene TRBJ2-1; D could derive from TRBD1 or TRBD2 (5 bases each). The CDR3 is 12 residues long. Trimming pared 7 bases from V and 9 bases from J, leaving 16 bases between. Looked up from germline, CDR1 is SQVTM and CDR2 is ANQGSEA.

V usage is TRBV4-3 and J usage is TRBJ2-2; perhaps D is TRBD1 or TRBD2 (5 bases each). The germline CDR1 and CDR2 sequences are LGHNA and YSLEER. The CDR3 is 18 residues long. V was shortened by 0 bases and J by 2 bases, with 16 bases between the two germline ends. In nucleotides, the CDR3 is TGCGCCAGCAGCCAAGATGTCGGGACGAGGTATAACACCGGGGAGCTGTTTTTT. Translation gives CASSQDVGTRYNTGELFF.

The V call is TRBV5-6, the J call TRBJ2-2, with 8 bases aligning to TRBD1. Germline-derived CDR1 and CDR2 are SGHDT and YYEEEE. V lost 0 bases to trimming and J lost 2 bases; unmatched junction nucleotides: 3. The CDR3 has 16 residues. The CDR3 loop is CASSLVTGGNTGELFF. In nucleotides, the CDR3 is TGTGCCAGCAGCTTGGTTACAGGGGGAAACACCGGGGAGCTGTTTTTT.

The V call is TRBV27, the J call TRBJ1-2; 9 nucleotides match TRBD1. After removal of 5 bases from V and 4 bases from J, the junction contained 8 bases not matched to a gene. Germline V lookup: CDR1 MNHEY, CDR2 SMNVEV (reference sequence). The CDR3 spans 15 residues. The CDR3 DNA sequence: TGTGCCAGCAGTCCCCGACAGGGGGGTACCTATGGCTACACCTTC. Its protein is CASSPRQGGTYGYTF.

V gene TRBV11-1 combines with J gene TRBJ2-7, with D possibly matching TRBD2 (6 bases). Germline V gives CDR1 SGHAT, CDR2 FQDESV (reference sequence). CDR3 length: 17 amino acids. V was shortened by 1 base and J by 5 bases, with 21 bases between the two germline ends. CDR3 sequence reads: CASSLGQLAYGADEQYF. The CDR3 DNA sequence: TGTGCCAGCAGCTTAGGTCAACTAGCTTACGGGGCAGACGAGCAGTACTTC.

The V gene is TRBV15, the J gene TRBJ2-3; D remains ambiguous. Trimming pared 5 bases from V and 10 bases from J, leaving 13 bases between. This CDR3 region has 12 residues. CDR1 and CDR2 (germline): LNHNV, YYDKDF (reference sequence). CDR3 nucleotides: TGTGCCACCAGCGGACGCGCAGGCCCGCAGTATTTT. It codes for CATSGRAGPQYF.

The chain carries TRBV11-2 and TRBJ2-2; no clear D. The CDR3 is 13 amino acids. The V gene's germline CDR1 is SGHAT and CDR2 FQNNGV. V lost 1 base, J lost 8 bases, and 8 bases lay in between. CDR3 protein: CASSLAVSGELFF. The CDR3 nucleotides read TGTGCCAGCAGCTTAGCAGTATCTGGGGAGCTGTTTTTT. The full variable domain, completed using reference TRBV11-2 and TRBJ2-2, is EAGVAQSPRYKIIEKRQSVAFWCNPISGHATLYWYQQILGQGPKLLIQFQNNGVVDDSQLPKDRFSAERLKGVDSTLKIQPAKLEDSAVYLCASSLAVSGELFFGEGSRLTVL.

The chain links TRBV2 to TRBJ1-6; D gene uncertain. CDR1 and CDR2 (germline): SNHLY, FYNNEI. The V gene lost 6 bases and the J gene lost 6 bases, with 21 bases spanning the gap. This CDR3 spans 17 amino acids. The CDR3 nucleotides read TGTGCCAGCAGCACACGGACCGGGGAAAGAATTAATTCACCCCTCCACTTT. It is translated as CASSTRTGERINSPLHF.

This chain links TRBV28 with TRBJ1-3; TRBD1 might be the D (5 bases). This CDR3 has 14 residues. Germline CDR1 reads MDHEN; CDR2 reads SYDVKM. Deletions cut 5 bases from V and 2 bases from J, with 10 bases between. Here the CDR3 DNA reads TGTGCCAGCAGTCCCGGGGGAGCTGGAAACACCATATATTTT. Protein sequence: CASSPGGAGNTIYF. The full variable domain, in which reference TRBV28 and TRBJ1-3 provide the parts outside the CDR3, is DVKVTQSSRYLVKRTGEKVFLECVQDMDHENMFWYRQDPGLGLRLIYFSYDVKMKEKGDIPEGYSVSREKKERFSLILESASTNQTSMYLCASSPGGAGNTIYFGEGSWLTVV.

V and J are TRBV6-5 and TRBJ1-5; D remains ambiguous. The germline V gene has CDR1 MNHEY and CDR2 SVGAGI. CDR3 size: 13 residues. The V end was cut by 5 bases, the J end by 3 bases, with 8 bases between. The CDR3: CASSPEYNQPQHF. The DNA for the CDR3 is TGTGCCAGCAGTCCAGAATACAATCAGCCCCAGCATTTT.

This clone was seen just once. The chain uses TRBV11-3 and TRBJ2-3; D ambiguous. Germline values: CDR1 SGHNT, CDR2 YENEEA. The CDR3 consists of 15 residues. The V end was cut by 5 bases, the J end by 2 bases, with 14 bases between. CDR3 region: CASSDSVVSTDTQYF. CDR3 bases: TGTGCCAGCAGCGACTCCGTAGTTTCCACAGATACGCAGTATTTT.

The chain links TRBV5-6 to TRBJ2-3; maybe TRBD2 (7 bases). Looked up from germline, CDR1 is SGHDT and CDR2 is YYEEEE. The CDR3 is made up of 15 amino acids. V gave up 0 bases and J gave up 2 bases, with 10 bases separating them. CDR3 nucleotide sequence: TGTGCCAGCAGCTTGGAGGGGGGGCCCACAGATACGCAGTATTTT. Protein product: CASSLEGGPTDTQYF.

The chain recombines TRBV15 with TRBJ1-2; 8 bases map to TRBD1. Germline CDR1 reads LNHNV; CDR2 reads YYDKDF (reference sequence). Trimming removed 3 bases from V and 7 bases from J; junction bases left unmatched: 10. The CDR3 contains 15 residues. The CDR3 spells CATSSQTGAGFGYTF. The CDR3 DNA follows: TGTGCCACCAGCAGCCAGACAGGGGCGGGTTTTGGCTACACCTTC.

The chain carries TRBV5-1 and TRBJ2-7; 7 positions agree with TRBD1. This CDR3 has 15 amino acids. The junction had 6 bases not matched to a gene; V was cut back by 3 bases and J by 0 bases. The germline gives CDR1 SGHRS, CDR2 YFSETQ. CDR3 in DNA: TGCGCCAGCAGCTGGACAGGTACCAGCTCCTACGAGCAGTACTTC. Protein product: CASSWTGTSSYEQYF.

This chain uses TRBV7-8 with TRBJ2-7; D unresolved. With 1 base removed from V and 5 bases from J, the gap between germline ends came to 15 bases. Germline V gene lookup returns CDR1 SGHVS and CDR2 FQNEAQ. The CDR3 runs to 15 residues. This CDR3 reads CASSLGLAINHEQYF. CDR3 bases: TGTGCCAGCAGCTTAGGATTAGCTATTAATCACGAGCAGTACTTC.

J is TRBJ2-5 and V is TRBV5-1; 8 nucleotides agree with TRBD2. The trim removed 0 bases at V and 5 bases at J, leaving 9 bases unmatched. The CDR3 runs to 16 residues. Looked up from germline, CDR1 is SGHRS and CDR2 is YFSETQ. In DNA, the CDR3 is TGCGCCAGCAGCTTGGCCGGGGCGGGAGGAACGGAGACCCAGTACTTC. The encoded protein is CASSLAGAGGTETQYF. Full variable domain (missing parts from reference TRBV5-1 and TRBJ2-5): KAGVTQTPRYLIKTRGQQVTLSCSPISGHRSVSWYQQTPGQGLQFLFEYFSETQRNKGNFPGRFSGRQFSNSRSEMNVSTLELGDSALYLCASSLAGAGGTETQYFGPGTRLLVL.

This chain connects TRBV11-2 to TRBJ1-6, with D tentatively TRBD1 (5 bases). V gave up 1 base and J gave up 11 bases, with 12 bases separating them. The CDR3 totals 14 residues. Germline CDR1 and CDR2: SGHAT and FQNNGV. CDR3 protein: CASSLGQGGPPLHF. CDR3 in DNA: TGTGCCAGCAGCTTAGGGCAGGGAGGGCCACCCCTCCACTTT.

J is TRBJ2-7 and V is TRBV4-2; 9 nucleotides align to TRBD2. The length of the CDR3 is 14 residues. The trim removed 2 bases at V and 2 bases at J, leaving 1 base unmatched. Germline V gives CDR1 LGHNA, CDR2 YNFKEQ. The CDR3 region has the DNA TGTGCCAGCAGCCAAAGCGGGAGGACCTACGAGCAGTACTTC. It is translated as CASSQSGRTYEQYF.

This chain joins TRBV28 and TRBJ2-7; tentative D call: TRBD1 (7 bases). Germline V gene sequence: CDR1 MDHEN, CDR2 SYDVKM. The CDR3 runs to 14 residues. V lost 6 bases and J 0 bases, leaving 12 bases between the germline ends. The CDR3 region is CASRAGGSSYEQYF. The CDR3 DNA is TGTGCCAGCAGGGCAGGGGGGTCCTCCTACGAGCAGTACTTC. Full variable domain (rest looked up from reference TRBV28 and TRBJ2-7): DVKVTQSSRYLVKRTGEKVFLECVQDMDHENMFWYRQDPGLGLRLIYFSYDVKMKEKGDIPEGYSVSREKKERFSLILESASTNQTSMYLCASRAGGSSYEQYFGPGTRLTVT.

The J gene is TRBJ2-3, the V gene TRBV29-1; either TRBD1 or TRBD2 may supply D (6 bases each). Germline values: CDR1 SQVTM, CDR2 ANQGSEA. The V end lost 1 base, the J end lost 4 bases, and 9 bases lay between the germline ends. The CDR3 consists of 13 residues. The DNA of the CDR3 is TGCAGCGTTGAAGTAGGGGGGTCAGATACGCAGTATTTT. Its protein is CSVEVGGSDTQYF.

CDR3 protein: CASSLGHAGSGELFF. The CDR3 region has the DNA TGCGCCAGCAGCTTGGGGCACGCTGGAAGCGGGGAGCTGTTTTTT. The chain combines TRBV5-1 with TRBJ2-2; D not resolved. The CDR3 extends over 15 amino acids. V lost 0 bases, J lost 7 bases, and 13 bases lay in between. Germline loops: CDR1 SGHRS, CDR2 YFSETQ.

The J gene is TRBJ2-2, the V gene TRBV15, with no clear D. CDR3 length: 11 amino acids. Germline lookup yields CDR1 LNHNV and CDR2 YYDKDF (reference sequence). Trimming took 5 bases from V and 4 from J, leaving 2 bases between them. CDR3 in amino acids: CATSGTGELFF. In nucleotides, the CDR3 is TGTGCCACCAGCGGCACCGGGGAGCTGTTTTTT. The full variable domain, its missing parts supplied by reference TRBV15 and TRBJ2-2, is DAMVIQNPRYQVTQFGKPVTLSCSQTLNHNVMYWYQQKSSQAPKLLFHYYDKDFNNEADTPDNFQSRRPNTSFCFLDIRSPGLGDTAMYLCATSGTGELFFGEGSRLTVL.

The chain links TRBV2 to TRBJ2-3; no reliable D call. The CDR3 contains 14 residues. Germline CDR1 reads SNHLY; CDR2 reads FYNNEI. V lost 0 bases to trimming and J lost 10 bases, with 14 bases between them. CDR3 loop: CASSEALWSFPQYF. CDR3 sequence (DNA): TGTGCCAGCAGTGAAGCGCTTTGGTCCTTCCCGCAGTATTTT. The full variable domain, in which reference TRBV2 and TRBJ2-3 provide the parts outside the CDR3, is EPEVTQTPSHQVTQMGQEVILRCVPISNHLYFYWYRQILGQKVEFLVSFYNNEISEKSEIFDDQFSVERPDGSNFTLKIRSTKLEDSAMYFCASSEALWSFPQYFGPGTRLTVL.

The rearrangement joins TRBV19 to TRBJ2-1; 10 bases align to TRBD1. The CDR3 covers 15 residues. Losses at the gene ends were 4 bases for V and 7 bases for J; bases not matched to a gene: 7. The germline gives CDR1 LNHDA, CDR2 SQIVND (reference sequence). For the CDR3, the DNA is TGTGCCAGTAGTACCGACAGGGGGCAATCGAATGAGCAGTTCTTC. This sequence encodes CASSTDRGQSNEQFF.

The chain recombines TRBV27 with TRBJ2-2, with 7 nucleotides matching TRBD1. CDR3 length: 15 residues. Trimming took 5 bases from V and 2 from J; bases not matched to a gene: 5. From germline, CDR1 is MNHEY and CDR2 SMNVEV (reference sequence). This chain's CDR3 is CASSPWDSNTGELFF. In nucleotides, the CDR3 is TGTGCCAGCAGTCCATGGGACAGCAACACCGGGGAGCTGTTTTTT.